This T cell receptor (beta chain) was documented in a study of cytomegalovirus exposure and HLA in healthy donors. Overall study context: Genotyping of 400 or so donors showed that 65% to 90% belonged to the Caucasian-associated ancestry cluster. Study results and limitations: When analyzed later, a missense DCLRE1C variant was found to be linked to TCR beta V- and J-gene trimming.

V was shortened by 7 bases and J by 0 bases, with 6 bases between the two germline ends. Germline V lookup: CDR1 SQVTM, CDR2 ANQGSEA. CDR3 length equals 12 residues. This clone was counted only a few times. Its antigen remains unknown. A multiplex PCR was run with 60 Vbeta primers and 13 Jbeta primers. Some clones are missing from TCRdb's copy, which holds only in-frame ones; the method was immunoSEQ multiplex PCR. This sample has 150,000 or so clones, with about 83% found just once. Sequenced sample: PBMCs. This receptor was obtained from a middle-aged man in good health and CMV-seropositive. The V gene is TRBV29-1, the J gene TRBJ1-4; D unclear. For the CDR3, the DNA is TGCAGCGCCCAGGCAACTAATGAAAAACTGTTTTTT. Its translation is CSAQATNEKLFF.